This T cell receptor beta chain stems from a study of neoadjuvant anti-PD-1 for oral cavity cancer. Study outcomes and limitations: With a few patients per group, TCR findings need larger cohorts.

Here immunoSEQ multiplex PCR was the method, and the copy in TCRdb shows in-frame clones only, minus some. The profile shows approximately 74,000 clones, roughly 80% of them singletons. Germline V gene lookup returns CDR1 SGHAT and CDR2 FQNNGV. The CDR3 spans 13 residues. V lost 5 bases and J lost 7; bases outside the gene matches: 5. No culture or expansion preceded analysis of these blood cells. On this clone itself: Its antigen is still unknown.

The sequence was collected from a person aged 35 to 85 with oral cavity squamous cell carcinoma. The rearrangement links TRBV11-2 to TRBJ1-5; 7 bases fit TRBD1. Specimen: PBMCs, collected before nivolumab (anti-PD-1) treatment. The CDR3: CASSPGQEQPQHF. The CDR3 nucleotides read TGTGCCAGCAGCCCTGGACAGGAACAGCCCCAGCATTTT. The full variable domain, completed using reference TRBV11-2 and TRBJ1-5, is EAGVAQSPRYKIIEKRQSVAFWCNPISGHATLYWYQQILGQGPKLLIQFQNNGVVDDSQLPKDRFSAERLKGVDSTLKIQPAKLEDSAVYLCASSPGQEQPQHFGDGTRLSIL.